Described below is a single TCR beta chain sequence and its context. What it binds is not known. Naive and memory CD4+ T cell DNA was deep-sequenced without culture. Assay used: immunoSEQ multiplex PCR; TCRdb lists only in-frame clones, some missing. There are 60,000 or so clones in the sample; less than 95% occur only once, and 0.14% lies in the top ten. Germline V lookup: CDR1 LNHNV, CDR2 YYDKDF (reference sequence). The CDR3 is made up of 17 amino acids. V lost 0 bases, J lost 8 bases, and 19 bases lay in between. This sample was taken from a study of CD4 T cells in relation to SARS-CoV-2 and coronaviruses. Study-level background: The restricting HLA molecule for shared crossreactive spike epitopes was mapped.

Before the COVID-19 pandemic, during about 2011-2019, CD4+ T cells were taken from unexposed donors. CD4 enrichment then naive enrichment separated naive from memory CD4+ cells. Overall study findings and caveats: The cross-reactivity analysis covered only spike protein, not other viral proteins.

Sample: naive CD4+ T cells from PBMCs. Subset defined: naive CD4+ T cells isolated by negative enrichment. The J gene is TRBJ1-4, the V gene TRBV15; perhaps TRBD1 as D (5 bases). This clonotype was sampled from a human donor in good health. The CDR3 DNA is TGTGCCACCAGCAGAGAGGCAGGGACGGTAGCGTGGGAAAAACTGTTTTTT. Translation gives CATSREAGTVAWEKLFF.